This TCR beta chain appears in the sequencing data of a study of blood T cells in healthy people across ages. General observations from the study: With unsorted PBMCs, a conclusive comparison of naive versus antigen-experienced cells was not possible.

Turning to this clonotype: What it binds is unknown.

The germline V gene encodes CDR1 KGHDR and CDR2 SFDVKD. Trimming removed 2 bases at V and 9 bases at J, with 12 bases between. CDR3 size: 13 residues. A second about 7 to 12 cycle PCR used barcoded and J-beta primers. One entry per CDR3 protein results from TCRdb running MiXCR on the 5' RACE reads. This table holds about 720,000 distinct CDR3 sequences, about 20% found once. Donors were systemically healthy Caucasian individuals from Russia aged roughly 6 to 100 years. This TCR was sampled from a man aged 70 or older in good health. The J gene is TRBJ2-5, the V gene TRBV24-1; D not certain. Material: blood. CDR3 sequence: CATSDSLTLAQYF. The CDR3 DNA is TGTGCCACCAGTGATTCCTTAACCTTGGCCCAGTACTTC.